A single T cell receptor beta chain is shown here with its context. Its specificity is unknown. The data were obtained in a study of T cell responses to AZD1222 COVID-19 vaccine. Study results and limitations: Donors were chiefly white British, with a greater number of females, and clonal diversity was perhaps underestimated.

The assay was immunoSEQ multiplex PCR, and TCRdb's table has in-frame clones only and misses some. Counted here are about 75,000 clones, about 91% occurring once; the ten biggest clones make up 10%. Germline CDR1 and CDR2: LNHDA and SQIVND (reference sequence). J gave up 5 bases and V 5 bases, and 5 bases lay outside the gene matches. The CDR3 sequence is 14 residues long. The sequence came from an adult who received the MenACWY meningococcal vaccine as a control. This material consisted of peripheral blood, taken 28 days after the second dose of the MenACWY control vaccine. This chain joins TRBV19 and TRBJ2-1; 8 bases fit TRBD1. The CDR3 DNA sequence: TGTGCCAGTAGTCGGACAGGGAGCAACAATGAGCAGTTCTTC. Translated, it gives CASSRTGSNNEQFF.